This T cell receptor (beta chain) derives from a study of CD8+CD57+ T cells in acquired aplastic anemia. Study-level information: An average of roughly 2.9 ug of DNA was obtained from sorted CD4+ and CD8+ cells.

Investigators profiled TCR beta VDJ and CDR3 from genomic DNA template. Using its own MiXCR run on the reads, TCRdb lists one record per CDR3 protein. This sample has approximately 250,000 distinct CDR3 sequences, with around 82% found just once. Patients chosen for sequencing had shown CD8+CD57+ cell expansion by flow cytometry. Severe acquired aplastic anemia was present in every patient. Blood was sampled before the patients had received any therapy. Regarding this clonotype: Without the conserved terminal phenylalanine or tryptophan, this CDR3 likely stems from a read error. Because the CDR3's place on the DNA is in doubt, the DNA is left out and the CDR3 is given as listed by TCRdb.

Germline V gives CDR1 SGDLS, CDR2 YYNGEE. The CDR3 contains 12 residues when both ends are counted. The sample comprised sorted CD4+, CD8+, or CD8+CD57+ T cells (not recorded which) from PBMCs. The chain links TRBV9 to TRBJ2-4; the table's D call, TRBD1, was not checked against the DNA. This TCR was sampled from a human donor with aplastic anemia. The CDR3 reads CASSVGGGRGYI.